Following are 14 T cell receptor beta chains from one sample sequenced in a study of cytomegalovirus exposure and HLA in healthy donors (dated by TCRdb to about 2017). Receptor amplification or capture employed the immunoSEQ multiplex PCR assay. For the multiplex PCR, a mixture combining 60 forward primers for TCR Vbeta segments and 13 reverse primers for TCR Jbeta segments was used. Not all clones reach the TCRdb copy of this immuneACCESS table, which keeps in-frame sequences only. Checked studies attribute under half of the gap to unresolved V genes and leave the rest unexplained. The sample data list around 72,000 clones, and around 77% of these were observed just once. The ten top clones hold approximately 5.8% of the sample. Sequences were obtained from PBMCs. These receptor sequences come from a man aged 50-59 years in good health and CMV-seronegative.

V is TRBV7-6 and J is TRBJ2-5; TRBD1 aligns across 10 bases. The CDR3 totals 15 residues. Germline-derived CDR1 and CDR2 are SGHVS and FNYEAQ. V was clipped by 5 bases and J by 5 bases; unmatched bases: 8. CDR3 residues: CASSVGQGVGETQYF. DNA for the CDR3: TGTGCCAGCAGCGTAGGACAGGGGGTGGGTGAGACCCAGTACTTC.

This chain joins TRBV29-1 and TRBJ2-7, with no clear D. CDR1 is SQVTM, CDR2 ANQGSEA, per germline. V shed 3 bases and J shed 4 bases, with 7 bases lying between them. The CDR3 covers 11 residues. CDR3 DNA: TGCAGCGTTGAGACGGGTTACGAGCAGTACTTC. This codes for CSVETGYEQYF.

This clone occurred once. CDR3 coding DNA: TGTGCCAGCAGCTTAGGACAGGGGGCAGTTTCCAGCGGCGGGGAGCTGTTTTTT. Translating it yields CASSLGQGAVSSGGELFF. The chain combines TRBV7-9 with TRBJ2-2; 10 bases agree with TRBD1. J was trimmed by 7 bases and V by 1 base; bases with no gene match: 12. The germline V gene encodes CDR1 SEHNR and CDR2 FQNEAQ (reference sequence). CDR3 size: 18 residues.

The genes are TRBV2 and TRBJ2-6; D is unresolved. This CDR3 is 16 amino acids long. The V end lost 8 bases, the J end lost 1 base, and 15 bases lay between the germline ends. The germline gives CDR1 SNHLY, CDR2 FYNNEI. The CDR3 region has the DNA TGTGCCAGCCAGGCCCGGCAAGGATCTGGGGCCAACGTCCTGACTTTC. Translating it yields CASQARQGSGANVLTF.

The chain uses TRBV7-2 and TRBJ2-3, with D unclear. Germline CDR1 SGHTA, CDR2 FQGNSA. There are 14 residues in the CDR3. V lost 3 bases and J lost 1, with 8 bases in between. DNA for the CDR3: TGTGCCAGCAGCTTTTCCCCTGGCACAGATACGCAGTATTTT. It translates to CASSFSPGTDTQYF.

This sequence joins TRBV5-6 and TRBJ2-2; possibly TRBD1 for D (6 bases). The germline gives CDR1 SGHDT, CDR2 YYEEEE. V lost 0 bases and J lost 3, with 9 bases in between. The CDR3 contains 15 residues. CDR3 bases: TGTGCCAGCAGCTTGGGGGGGCTCGACACCGGGGAGCTGTTTTTT. This codes for CASSLGGLDTGELFF.

The CDR3 here is CASSLGQYQPQHF. The CDR3 DNA follows: TGTGCCAGCAGTTTGGGACAGTATCAGCCCCAGCATTTT. V is TRBV28 and J is TRBJ1-5; 7 bases map to TRBD1. V lost 3 bases and J lost 5; bases outside the gene matches: 1. The CDR3 runs to 13 residues. CDR1 and CDR2 from the germline V gene are MDHEN and SYDVKM.

The J gene is TRBJ1-2, the V gene TRBV18, with a tentative D call TRBD1 (5 bases). Trimming pared 2 bases from V and 4 bases from J, leaving 5 bases between. This CDR3 contains 12 residues. From germline, CDR1 is KGHSH and CDR2 LQKENI. As DNA, the CDR3 is TGTGCCAGCTCACCAGACAGCTATGGCTACACCTTC. Translation gives CASSPDSYGYTF.

This chain joins TRBV27 and TRBJ2-5; 10 bases agree with TRBD2. The CDR3 extends over 14 amino acids. CDR1 MNHEY and CDR2 SMNVEV come from the germline V gene (reference sequence). Germline trimming cut 10 bases from V and 5 bases from J; bases unmatched to any gene: 10. In nucleotides, the CDR3 is TGTGCCACCCGGACTAGCGGAGGGAGGGAGACCCAGTACTTC. Amino acid sequence: CATRTSGGRETQYF.

This clone was picked up a small number of times. The chain links TRBV7-9 to TRBJ2-2; the D is unclear. Germline V gene lookup returns CDR1 SEHNR and CDR2 FQNEAQ (reference sequence). The CDR3 is 13 amino acids. Between the trimmed V and J ends, which lost 6 bases and 5 bases, there was a span of 10 bases. The CDR3 DNA is TGTGCCAGCAGTCCTCAGGATACCGGGGAGCTGTTTTTT. Translated, it gives CASSPQDTGELFF.

The gene calls are TRBV5-8 and TRBJ2-1, with TRBD2 matching 14 bases. J was trimmed by 0 bases and V by 0 bases; bases with no gene match: 5. Germline loops: CDR1 SGHTS, CDR2 YDEGEE. The CDR3 length is 19 residues. The CDR3: CASSLGLAGGGSSYNEQFF. The CDR3 nucleotides read TGTGCCAGCAGCTTGGGACTAGCGGGAGGGGGTAGCTCCTACAATGAGCAGTTCTTC. The variable domain in full, with the rest retrieved from reference TRBV5-8 and TRBJ2-1, is EAGVTQSPTHLIKTRGQQATLRCSPISGHTSVYWYQQALGLGLQFLLWYDEGEERNRGNFPPRFSGRQFPNYSSELNVNALELEDSALYLCASSLGLAGGGSSYNEQFFGPGTRLTVL.

V usage is TRBV6-1 and J usage is TRBJ2-1; 9 bases match TRBD1. Looked up from germline, CDR1 is MNHNS and CDR2 is SASEGT. With 7 bases clipped from V and 2 bases from J, the junction kept 6 bases outside the gene matches. CDR3 length: 15 amino acids. CDR3 region: CASKTGTGTYNEQFF. The CDR3 nucleotides read TGTGCCAGCAAGACCGGGACAGGGACCTACAATGAGCAGTTCTTC.

This chain connects TRBV7-9 to TRBJ2-5; D might be TRBD2 (5 bases). Trimming cost V 9 bases and J 2 bases, with 19 bases left between them. Germline assignment: CDR1 SEHNR and CDR2 FQNEAQ (reference sequence). CDR3 length equals 15 residues. This chain's CDR3 is CASLDGRRLQETQYF. The CDR3, as DNA: TGTGCCAGTCTTGACGGACGGAGACTACAAGAGACCCAGTACTTC. The full variable domain, in which reference TRBV7-9 and TRBJ2-5 provide the parts outside the CDR3, is DTGVSQNPRHKITKRGQNVTFRCDPISEHNRLYWYRQTLGQGPEFLTYFQNEAQLEKSRLLSDRFSAERPKGSFSTLEIQRTEQGDSAMYLCASLDGRRLQETQYFGPGTRLLVL.

The chain joins TRBV25-1 to TRBJ1-3, with 10 bases that match TRBD1. Germline V gene sequence: CDR1 MGHDK, CDR2 SYGVNS. The J segment lost 4 bases and the V segment lost 7 bases, leaving 7 bases of the junction unmatched. This CDR3 contains 15 residues. The CDR3 loop reads CASTPGQGPGNTIYF. The CDR3 DNA sequence: TGTGCCAGCACCCCGGGACAGGGGCCAGGAAACACCATATATTTT.